This TCR beta chain was documented in a study of T cells after yellow fever vaccination. Study at large: The SMART-Seq v4 Ultra Low Input method served to prepare the low-cell-number fractions. Study results and caveats: After the booster, nearly 98% of CD4 and 88% of CD8 primary-response clones were re-detected. Though it reached lower strength, the secondary response hit its peak faster, day 5 versus 15.

In germline, CDR1 is MNHEY, CDR2 SVGEGT. The CDR3 runs 13 residues. V was pared by 6 bases and J by 7 bases, with 16 bases between. UMIs and a universal primer site were added when TCR cDNA was made by 5'RACE template switching. TCRdb re-called the 5' RACE reads with MiXCR, one entry per CDR3 protein. The top ten hold 2.5% to 3.5% of the sample, which has a few hundred thousand distinct CDR3 sequences, approximately 12% seen once. To note about this clonotype: Its target is not known.

The receptor was isolated from a man younger than 35 who received the YFV17D yellow fever vaccine. Specimen: CD4+ T cells sorted from PBMCs, collected 15 days after the yellow fever booster vaccination. The gene calls are TRBV6-2 or TRBV6-3 and TRBJ2-7, with D hard to call. The CDR3 nucleotides are TGTGCCAGCAGCAGAACAGCCCTCTGGGAGCAGTACTTC. Protein sequence: CASSRTALWEQYF.